This TCR beta chain is drawn from a study of Graves' ophthalmopathy and Graves' hyperthyroidism. On the study more broadly: Researchers classed hyperthyroidism as stable given no ophthalmopathy within 18 months of follow-up. Findings and caveats of the study: For predicting ophthalmopathy progression, the model had more than 60% sensitivity and roughly 76% specificity.

This clonotype was counted many times. Its target is unknown. The authors amplified TCR beta CDR3 regions from RNA transcripts. HTBI-primed first-round RT-PCR preceded second-round multiplex PCR. TCRdb independently ran MiXCR on the multiplex PCR reads; one entry per CDR3 protein. The sample holds a few hundred thousand distinct CDR3 sequences, just under 40% seen once. This CDR3 contains 14 residues. Germline-derived CDR1 and CDR2 are DFQATT and SNEGSKA (reference sequence). The J segment lost 7 bases and the V segment lost 0 bases, leaving 6 bases of the junction unmatched. The V call is TRBV20-1, the J call TRBJ1-2; 9 bases map to TRBD1. The sequenced material came from peripheral blood or thyroid tissue (not recorded which). The TCR originated in an adult man with Graves' hyperthyroidism. CDR3 region: CSAREGQGISGYTF. In nucleotides, the CDR3 is TGCAGTGCTAGAGAGGGACAGGGCATCAGTGGCTACACCTTC.